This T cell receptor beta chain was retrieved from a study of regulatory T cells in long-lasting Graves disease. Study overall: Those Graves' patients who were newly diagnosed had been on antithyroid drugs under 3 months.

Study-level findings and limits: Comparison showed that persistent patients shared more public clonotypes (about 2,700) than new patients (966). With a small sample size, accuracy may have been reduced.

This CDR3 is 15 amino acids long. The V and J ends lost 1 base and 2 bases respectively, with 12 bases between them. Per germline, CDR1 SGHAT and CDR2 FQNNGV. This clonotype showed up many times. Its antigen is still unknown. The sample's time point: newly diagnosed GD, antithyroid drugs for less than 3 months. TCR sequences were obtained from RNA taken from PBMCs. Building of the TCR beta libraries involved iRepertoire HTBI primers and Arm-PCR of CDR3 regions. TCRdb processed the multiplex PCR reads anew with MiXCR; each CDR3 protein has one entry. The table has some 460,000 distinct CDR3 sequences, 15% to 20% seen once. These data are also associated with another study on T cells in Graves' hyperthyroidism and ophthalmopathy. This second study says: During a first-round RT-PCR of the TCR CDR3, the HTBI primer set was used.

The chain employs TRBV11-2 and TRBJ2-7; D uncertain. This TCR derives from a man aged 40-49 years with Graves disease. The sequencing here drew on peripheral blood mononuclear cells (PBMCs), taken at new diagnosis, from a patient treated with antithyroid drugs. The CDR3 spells CASSLGSDRPYEQYF. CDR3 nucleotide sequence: TGTGCCAGCAGCTTAGGTAGTGATAGACCCTACGAGCAGTACTTC.